The source of this TCR beta chain is a study of blood T cells in healthy people across ages. Peripheral blood from each donor was collected in a volume of approximately 9.2 milliliters. Each sample yielded at least 6 million isolated PBMCs. This clonotype has a handful of counts. CDR3 length: 14 residues. J was trimmed by 8 bases and V by 1 base; bases with no gene match: 4. Germline V lookup: CDR1 LGHNA, CDR2 YSLEER. Through a sample-barcoded 5' primer and a J-beta primer mix, a second PCR was run for about 6 to 11 cycles. TCRdb called the 5' RACE reads again in MiXCR, with one record for every CDR3 protein. Here the sample spans around 1,900,000 distinct CDR3 sequences, more than 35% being singletons.

The chain couples TRBV4-3 to TRBJ1-1; 10 positions agree with TRBD1. The sequence was obtained from a human donor in good health. The material sequenced was blood. The chain's CDR3 is CASSQVGTGAEAFF. Here the CDR3 DNA reads TGCGCCAGCAGCCAAGTGGGGACAGGGGCCGAAGCTTTCTTT.